Below are 21 T cell receptor beta chains sequenced from a single sample in a study of blood T cell repertoires in COVID-19. Measured with immunoSEQ multiplex PCR; TCRdb has only the in-frame clones, and not every one. Among about 100,000 clones, around 84% were seen once, and the ten largest hold 1.5% to 2%. Input material: peripheral blood. These TCRs come from a woman in her 70s with active or convalescent COVID-19.

The genes are TRBV5-1 and TRBJ2-7; 7 nucleotides line up with TRBD1. Trimming cost V 0 bases and J 3 bases; bases outside gene matches: 6. Germline loops: CDR1 SGHRS, CDR2 YFSETQ. The CDR3 runs to 15 residues. The CDR3 nucleotides read TGCGCCAGCAGCTTGGCCTTGTCAGGGGGCTACGAGCAGTACTTC. Translation: CASSLALSGGYEQYF.

The chain recombines TRBV10-3 with TRBJ2-7, with 7 bases identical to TRBD1. The CDR3 extends over 13 amino acids. J lost 4 bases, V lost 6 bases, and 6 bases had no gene match. Germline-derived CDR1 and CDR2 are ENHRY and SYGVKD. CDR3 loop: CAIRSTGSYEQYF. CDR3 nucleotide sequence: TGTGCCATCAGGTCGACAGGGTCATACGAGCAGTACTTC.

Points on this clone: One end of the junction is discordant with germline, which a read error may explain. V usage is TRBV18 and J usage is TRBJ1-1; no clear D gene. Germline values: CDR1 KGHSH, CDR2 LQKENI. The CDR3 contains 15 residues. This chain's CDR3 is CASSLRVGENIEAFF. DNA for the CDR3: TGTGCCAGCTCACTGCGGGTAGGAGAGAACATTGAAGCTTTCTTT.

The chain carries TRBV5-1 and TRBJ2-1; 9 positions match TRBD1. V shed 4 bases, J shed 5 bases, and the junction held 7 bases outside the gene matches. Germline V gives CDR1 SGHRS, CDR2 YFSETQ. The CDR3 totals 15 residues. The CDR3 spells CASSRPGQGHNEQFF. The CDR3 DNA sequence: TGCGCCAGCAGCCGCCCGGGACAGGGCCACAATGAGCAGTTCTTC.

The CDR3 reads CASSLGDRASTDTQYF. The CDR3 nucleotides read TGTGCCAGCAGTTTAGGAGACAGGGCCAGCACAGATACGCAGTATTTT. The V and J genes are TRBV28 and TRBJ2-3; the match to TRBD1 covers 7 bases. V was pared by 2 bases and J by 0 bases, with 5 bases of the junction left unmatched. The length of the CDR3 is 16 residues. Germline values: CDR1 MDHEN, CDR2 SYDVKM.

This clone was counted once. The chain employs TRBV29-1 and TRBJ2-3, with a possible D match to TRBD2 (6 bases). This CDR3 region has 12 residues. In germline, CDR1 is SQVTM, CDR2 ANQGSEA. V was cut by 6 bases and J by 4 bases, with 11 bases left in between. CDR3 region: CSVTGASDTQYF. The CDR3 DNA is TGCAGCGTAACGGGAGCCTCAGATACGCAGTATTTT.

The chain carries TRBV4-3 and TRBJ1-2; TRBD1 might be the D (5 bases). V lost 4 bases and J 6 bases, leaving 21 bases between the germline ends. CDR1 LGHNA and CDR2 YSLEER come from the germline V gene. This CDR3 comprises 16 residues. This chain's CDR3 is CASSPAHFRDGDGYTF. The CDR3 coding sequence is TGCGCCAGCAGCCCGGCGCACTTCAGGGATGGGGATGGCTACACCTTC.

CDR3 bases: TGTGCCAGCAGTTACGGACAGGGGACCAATCAGCCCCAGCATTTT. This gives the protein CASSYGQGTNQPQHF. The chain has TRBV6-2 or TRBV6-3 and TRBJ1-5, with TRBD1 matching 9 bases. Per germline, CDR1 MNHEY and CDR2 SVGEGT. This CDR3 comprises 15 residues. Trimming took 2 bases from V and 3 from J; bases not matched to a gene: 2.

The V and J genes are TRBV19 and TRBJ2-2, with TRBD1 matching over 8 bases. With 9 bases clipped from V and 0 bases from J, the junction kept 3 bases outside the gene matches. Germline CDR1 reads LNHDA; CDR2 reads SQIVND (reference sequence). CDR3 length: 14 amino acids. The CDR3 spells CASLQGANTGELFF. The DNA for the CDR3 is TGTGCCAGCCTACAGGGGGCGAACACCGGGGAGCTGTTTTTT.

The rearrangement links TRBV19 to TRBJ2-2, with 8 nucleotides matching TRBD2. The germline gives CDR1 LNHDA, CDR2 SQIVND (reference sequence). The CDR3 runs 17 residues. The V and J ends lost 6 bases and 0 bases, in that order; junction bases with no gene match: 9. Here the CDR3 reads CASSPGRRGANTGELFF. CDR3 sequence (DNA): TGTGCCAGTAGCCCGGGGCGGCGGGGGGCGAACACCGGGGAGCTGTTTTTT.

This sequence joins TRBV11-2 and TRBJ2-7, with D perhaps TRBD2 (7 bases). Trimming stripped 4 bases from V and 5 bases from J, with 21 bases between. CDR1 and CDR2 from the germline V gene are SGHAT and FQNNGV. This CDR3 spans 16 amino acids. The CDR3 loop reads CASSSMGGRRFNEQYF. CDR3 nucleotides: TGTGCCAGCAGCTCCATGGGGGGGCGCAGGTTCAACGAGCAGTACTTC.

J is TRBJ1-3 and V is TRBV19; D unresolved. This CDR3 spans 14 amino acids. Trimming removed 3 bases at V and 3 bases at J, with 9 bases between. Germline CDR1 and CDR2: LNHDA and SQIVND (reference sequence). CDR3 in DNA: TGTGCCAGTAGTATCAACAGCAATGGAAACACCATATATTTT. It yields the protein CASSINSNGNTIYF. Variable domain in full (rest from reference TRBV19 and TRBJ1-3): DGGITQSPKYLFRKEGQNVTLSCEQNLNHDAMYWYRQDPGQGLRLIYYSQIVNDFQKGDIAEGYSVSREKKESFPLTVTSAQKNPTAFYLCASSINSNGNTIYFGEGSWLTVV.

The chain employs TRBV27 and TRBJ2-3; 7 bases are a match to TRBD2. V was clipped by 2 bases and J by 8 bases; unmatched bases: 13. Per the germline V gene, CDR1 is MNHEY and CDR2 is SMNVEV (reference sequence). This CDR3 comprises 16 residues. The CDR3 bases are TGTGCCAGCAGTTTAAGTTCTAGCGGCTACGTTTTTACGCAGTATTTT. It codes for CASSLSSSGYVFTQYF.

This clone was recorded a few times. This chain connects TRBV6-5 to TRBJ1-1, with D possibly TRBD1 on 5 matching bases. There are 13 residues in the CDR3. Germline V gene data show CDR1 as MNHEY and CDR2 as SVGAGI. The ends were cut back, 7 bases at V and 0 bases at J, with 9 bases in the middle. The CDR3 protein is CASKGHLNTEAFF. CDR3 nucleotides: TGTGCCAGCAAGGGGCACCTGAACACTGAAGCTTTCTTT.

In its sample, this clone was seen a few times. One end of the junction does not line up with germline, which may come from a read error. V usage is TRBV3-1 (or the pseudogene TRBV3-2) and J usage is TRBJ1-1, with unresolved D. The CDR3 is 12 residues long. Germline V CDR1 and CDR2: LGHDT, YNNKEL (reference sequence). CDR3: CASSPDWEEVFF. The DNA of the CDR3 is TGTGCCAGCAGCCCAGACTGGGAGGAGGTTTTTTTT.

The chain's CDR3 is CASSQGTSGNTIYF. As DNA, the CDR3 is TGTGCCAGCAGCCAAGGGACATCTGGAAACACCATATATTTT. V is TRBV14 and J is TRBJ1-3, with D possibly TRBD1 on 5 matching bases. Trimming removed 1 base from V and 1 base from J, with 5 bases in between. The germline V gene has CDR1 SGHDN and CDR2 FVKESK. The CDR3 extends over 14 amino acids.

This clone appeared a single time. This chain links TRBV24-1 with TRBJ2-2, with TRBD1 identical over 9 bases. V shed 4 bases, J shed 6 bases, and the junction held 5 bases outside the gene matches. Germline V gives CDR1 KGHDR, CDR2 SFDVKD. The CDR3 has 15 amino acids. CDR3 loop: CATSEPRQGAGELFF. In DNA, the CDR3 is TGTGCCACCAGTGAGCCTAGACAGGGGGCCGGGGAGCTGTTTTTT.

The rearrangement links TRBV4-1 to TRBJ2-7; 7 nucleotides match TRBD1. The CDR3 covers 15 residues. J lost 5 bases, V lost 4 bases, and 11 bases had no gene match. Per germline, CDR1 MGHRA and CDR2 YSYEKL. CDR3 coding DNA: TGCGCCAGCAGCCCGACAAGTGCCAGGGGGAACGAGCAGTACTTC. Its protein is CASSPTSARGNEQYF.

The CDR3 here is CASNDDRGGSPLHF. DNA for the CDR3: TGTGCCAGTAACGACGACAGGGGCGGATCACCCCTCCACTTT. The chain uses TRBV19 and TRBJ1-6; 8 bases fit TRBD1. V was pared by 7 bases and J by 10 bases, with 9 bases of the junction left unmatched. Germline V CDR1 and CDR2: LNHDA, SQIVND (reference sequence). The CDR3 runs 14 residues.

The chain joins TRBV15 to TRBJ2-3; D might be TRBD2 (6 bases). The CDR3 consists of 13 residues. CDR1 and CDR2 from the germline V gene are LNHNV and YYDKDF (reference sequence). V was clipped by 0 bases and J by 6 bases, with 7 bases between them. This CDR3 is CATSRDREDTQYF. CDR3 nucleotide sequence: TGTGCCACCAGCAGAGATCGGGAGGATACGCAGTATTTT. Together with reference TRBV15 and TRBJ2-3, the CDR3 gives the full variable domain: DAMVIQNPRYQVTQFGKPVTLSCSQTLNHNVMYWYQQKSSQAPKLLFHYYDKDFNNEADTPDNFQSRRPNTSFCFLDIRSPGLGDTAMYLCATSRDREDTQYFGPGTRLTVL.

This clone came up once. The genes are TRBV5-4 and TRBJ1-6, with TRBD1 as a possible D gene (5 bases). There are 16 residues in the CDR3. The V gene lost 4 bases and the J gene lost 4 bases, with 15 bases spanning the gap. Germline-derived CDR1 and CDR2 are SGHNT and YYREEE (reference sequence). The CDR3 protein is CASSGKGSGYNSPLHF. The CDR3 DNA is TGTGCCAGCAGCGGAAAGGGGTCCGGTTATAATTCACCCCTCCACTTT. The entire variable domain, with the rest obtained from reference TRBV5-4 and TRBJ1-6, is as follows: ETGVTQSPTHLIKTRGQQVTLRCSSQSGHNTVSWYQQALGQGPQFIFQYYREEENGRGNFPPRFSGLQFPNYSSELNVNALELDDSALYLCASSGKGSGYNSPLHFGNGTRLTVT.